These 27 T cell receptor beta chains originate from one sample sequenced in a study of monozygotic twins with inflammatory bowel disease. Following a re-call of the 5' RACE reads, TCRdb has one entry per CDR3 protein and lacks DNA. This sample's clone table lists approximately 390,000 distinct CDR3 sequences. Sequenced material: blood. The receptors come from a human donor with ulcerative colitis or Crohn's disease, or a healthy co-twin of an affected twin (not recorded which).

This chain connects TRBV20-1 to TRBJ2-3; the D call from TCRdb, TRBD2, cannot be confirmed without DNA. Per the germline V gene, CDR1 is DFQATT and CDR2 is SNEGSKA (reference sequence). This CDR3 region has 16 residues. This CDR3 is CSALTGLAANTDTQYF.

The rearrangement joins TRBV5-1 to TRBJ2-7; TCRdb indicates TRBD2, and absent DNA this call remains unverified. In germline, CDR1 is SGHRS, CDR2 YFSETQ. The CDR3 loop spans 15 amino acids. The CDR3 sequence is CASKSSGGVSYEQYF.

The rearrangement uses TRBV5-1 and TRBJ1-1; TCRdb's D call, TRBD1, is unchecked because there is no DNA. The CDR3 sequence is 16 residues long. Germline-derived CDR1 and CDR2 are SGHRS and YFSETQ. The CDR3 loop is CASSARDRGMNTEAFF.

V gene TRBV20-1 combines with J gene TRBJ2-2; lacking DNA, the TRBD2 call made by TCRdb goes unchecked. The CDR3 is 17 amino acids. Germline V gene sequence: CDR1 DFQATT, CDR2 SNEGSKA (reference sequence). The CDR3 here is CSARDLVGLGGTGELFF.

The chain uses TRBV28 and TRBJ2-1; the D call of TRBD2 rests on TCRdb alone, since no DNA is present to check it. The CDR3 sequence is 14 residues long. Germline V gene sequence: CDR1 MDHEN, CDR2 SYDVKM. The CDR3 region is CASSKLAGVNEQFF.

The chain has TRBV5-1 and TRBJ1-1. CDR1 is SGHRS and CDR2 is YFSETQ in the germline V gene. This CDR3 contains 14 residues. The CDR3 here is CASSPRAEGTEAFF.

The chain links TRBV10-3 to TRBJ2-5; TCRdb picks TRBD1, but there is no DNA to check that call. Germline V gives CDR1 ENHRY, CDR2 SYGVKD. There are 14 residues in the CDR3. The CDR3 region is CAISGTATEETQYF.

This chain uses TRBV5-1 with TRBJ2-2. Germline lookup yields CDR1 SGHRS and CDR2 YFSETQ. This CDR3 is built from 11 residues. This CDR3 is CATRNTGELFF.

The CDR3 region is CSARDRTSFRGNF. V is TRBV20-1 and J is TRBJ2-5; TCRdb indicates TRBD2, and absent DNA this call remains unverified. CDR1 is DFQATT and CDR2 is SNEGSKA in the germline V gene (reference sequence). This CDR3 is built from 13 residues.

This rearrangement joins TRBV4-1 to TRBJ2-3; the D call from TCRdb, TRBD1, cannot be confirmed without DNA. Per the germline V gene, CDR1 is MGHRA and CDR2 is YSYEKL. The CDR3 length is 18 residues. CDR3 protein: CASSQESLGTGSTDTQYF.

The genes are TRBV5-1 and TRBJ1-1; with no DNA, the TCRdb D assignment of TRBD1 cannot be verified. CDR1 is SGHRS, CDR2 YFSETQ, per germline. The CDR3 sequence is 14 residues long. The CDR3: CASSSTTGVTEAFF.

The chain links TRBV3-1 to TRBJ2-1; checking the TCRdb D call of TRBD2 is not possible without DNA. This CDR3 contains 20 residues. Germline loops: CDR1 LGHDT, CDR2 YNNKEL (reference sequence). CDR3 in amino acids: CASSQEGVSGRGSSYNEQFF.

The chain carries TRBV29-1 and TRBJ1-1. The CDR3 consists of 16 residues. CDR1 and CDR2 from the germline V gene are SQVTM and ANQGSEA. The CDR3 sequence: CSALGQGPRPNTEAFF. The full variable domain, completed using reference TRBV29-1 and TRBJ1-1, is SAVISQKPSRDICQRGTSLTIQCQVDSQVTMMFWYRQQPGQSLTLIATANQGSEATYESGFVIDKFPISRPNLTFSTLTVSNMSPEDSSIYLCSALGQGPRPNTEAFFGQGTRLTVV.

The genes are TRBV5-1 and TRBJ2-7; TCRdb designates TRBD1, a call that cannot be tested without DNA. The CDR3 consists of 15 residues. Germline-derived CDR1 and CDR2 are SGHRS and YFSETQ. The CDR3 spells CASSRGSDSAYEQYF.

This chain connects TRBV5-1 to TRBJ1-3; the TRBD1 assignment by TCRdb is unverifiable without DNA. This CDR3 has 15 amino acids. Germline values: CDR1 SGHRS, CDR2 YFSETQ. CDR3 sequence reads: CASSLSTASGNTIYF.

The chain has TRBV7-9 and TRBJ1-2; there is no DNA to check the TCRdb D call of TRBD1. Looked up from germline, CDR1 is SEHNR and CDR2 is FQNEAQ (reference sequence). The CDR3 runs 16 residues. The CDR3 loop is CASSLVGAARNYGYTF.

The rearrangement joins TRBV11-2 to TRBJ1-1; the TCRdb D gene call, TRBD1, has no DNA to confirm it. This CDR3 has 14 amino acids. Germline assignment: CDR1 SGHAT and CDR2 FQNNGV. The CDR3 here is CASSPRQGTTEAFF.

The V gene is TRBV6-1, the J gene TRBJ2-3; lacking DNA, the TRBD1 call made by TCRdb goes unchecked. The V gene's germline CDR1 is MNHNS and CDR2 SASEGT. The CDR3 loop spans 16 amino acids. This chain's CDR3 is CASTKPTGRTTDTQYF.

The chain couples TRBV11-2 to TRBJ1-1; the D call of TRBD1 rests on TCRdb alone, since no DNA is present to check it. The germline CDR1 and CDR2 sequences are SGHAT and FQNNGV. CDR3 length equals 18 residues. CDR3 residues: CASSFSPGPTFVNTEAFF. Supplemented by reference TRBV11-2 and TRBJ1-1, the full variable domain reads EAGVAQSPRYKIIEKRQSVAFWCNPISGHATLYWYQQILGQGPKLLIQFQNNGVVDDSQLPKDRFSAERLKGVDSTLKIQPAKLEDSAVYLCASSFSPGPTFVNTEAFFGQGTRLTVV.

The chain uses TRBV28 and TRBJ1-4; TCRdb's D gene call, TRBD1, goes unchecked for lack of DNA. CDR1 and CDR2 (germline): MDHEN, SYDVKM. CDR3 length: 15 amino acids. The CDR3 reads CASSLPTGKVEKLFF.

The V call is TRBV7-9, the J call TRBJ2-7; the TCRdb call, TRBD1, lacks DNA for checking. The CDR3 runs to 14 residues. Germline CDR1 SEHNR, CDR2 FQNEAQ (reference sequence). The CDR3 sequence is CASSSPLMIYEQYF.

The chain combines TRBV3-1 with TRBJ2-3. The CDR3 is made up of 14 amino acids. Germline values: CDR1 LGHDT, CDR2 YNNKEL (reference sequence). The CDR3 protein is CASSQVSLTDTQYF.

The rearrangement uses TRBV24-1 and TRBJ2-2; the TRBD1 assignment by TCRdb is unverifiable without DNA. Germline V gene lookup returns CDR1 KGHDR and CDR2 SFDVKD. The CDR3 is made up of 15 amino acids. CDR3 sequence reads: CATSYLDRLTGELFF.

This chain links TRBV4-1 with TRBJ1-1. The CDR3 length is 15 residues. Germline CDR1 and CDR2: MGHRA and YSYEKL. The CDR3 spells CASSQERAGSIEAFF.

This chain links TRBV2 with TRBJ2-7; the D gene TCRdb calls, TRBD2, cannot be checked with no DNA. The CDR3 length is 12 residues. Germline CDR1 reads SNHLY; CDR2 reads FYNNEI. The CDR3 loop is CASKGRAYEQYF. The full variable domain, completed using reference TRBV2 and TRBJ2-7, is EPEVTQTPSHQVTQMGQEVILRCVPISNHLYFYWYRQILGQKVEFLVSFYNNEISEKSEIFDDQFSVERPDGSNFTLKIRSTKLEDSAMYFCASKGRAYEQYFGPGTRLTVT.

J is TRBJ1-5 and V is TRBV28; TCRdb returns TRBD1, unconfirmable since there is no DNA. The CDR3 length is 15 residues. From germline, CDR1 is MDHEN and CDR2 SYDVKM. The CDR3 loop is CASRPLDRGNQPQHF.

This chain links TRBV7-6 with TRBJ1-6. This CDR3 spans 17 amino acids. From germline, CDR1 is SGHVS and CDR2 FNYEAQ. CDR3 amino acids: CASSLYGLYSYNSPLHF.